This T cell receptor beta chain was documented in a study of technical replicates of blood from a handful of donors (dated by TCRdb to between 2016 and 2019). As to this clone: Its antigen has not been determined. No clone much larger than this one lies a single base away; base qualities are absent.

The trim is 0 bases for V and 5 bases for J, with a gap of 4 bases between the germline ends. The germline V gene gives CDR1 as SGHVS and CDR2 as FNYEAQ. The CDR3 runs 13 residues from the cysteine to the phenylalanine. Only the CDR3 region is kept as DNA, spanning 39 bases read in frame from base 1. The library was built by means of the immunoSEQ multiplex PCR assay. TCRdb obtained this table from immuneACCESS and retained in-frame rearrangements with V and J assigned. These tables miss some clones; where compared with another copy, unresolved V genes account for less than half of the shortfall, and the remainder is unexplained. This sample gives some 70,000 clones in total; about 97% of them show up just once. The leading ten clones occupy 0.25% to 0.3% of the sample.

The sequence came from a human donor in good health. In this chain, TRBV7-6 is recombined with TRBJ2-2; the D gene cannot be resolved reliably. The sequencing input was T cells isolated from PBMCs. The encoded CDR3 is CASSLALTGELFF. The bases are TGTGCCAGCAGCTTAGCCTTGACCGGGGAGCTGTTTTTT.